This T cell receptor (beta chain) appears in the sequencing data of a study of identical twins. Study-wide points: The study drew conclusions from cross-sectional statistical analysis, not from following the same donors.

cDNA molecules carried unique molecular identifiers, and template switching added a universal primer site. TCRdb reprocessed the 5' RACE reads via MiXCR and lists one record per CDR3 protein. This table has hundreds of thousands of distinct CDR3 sequences, less than 9.5% appearing once. This clonotype was found a few times. Its antigen is as yet unknown. CDR1 is SGHRS and CDR2 is YFSETQ in the germline V gene. This CDR3 comprises 13 residues. Trimming removed 1 base at V and 8 bases at J, with 12 bases between. This chain uses TRBV5-1 with TRBJ1-1; D is unresolved. The sample comprised memory (CD45RO+) T cells sorted from blood. This receptor was taken from a woman aged 18-30 years in good health. DNA for the CDR3: TGCGCCAGCAGCTTGACGTCGGAGACCGAAGCTTTCTTT. Translating gives CASSLTSETEAFF. Complete variable domain (other parts from reference TRBV5-1 and TRBJ1-1): KAGVTQTPRYLIKTRGQQVTLSCSPISGHRSVSWYQQTPGQGLQFLFEYFSETQRNKGNFPGRFSGRQFSNSRSEMNVSTLELGDSALYLCASSLTSETEAFFGQGTRLTVV.